These 10 T cell receptor beta chains came from one sample sequenced in a study of Graves' ophthalmopathy and Graves' hyperthyroidism. CDR3 regions of TCR beta were amplified from RNA transcripts. Amplification began with first-round RT-PCR using HTBI primers, then second-round multiplex PCR was performed. TCRdb processed the multiplex PCR reads anew with MiXCR; each CDR3 protein has one entry. The sample contains some 410,000 distinct CDR3 sequences, more than 20% of which appear only once. The specimen sequenced was peripheral blood. These receptors were collected from a woman in her late teens or twenties with stable Graves' hyperthyroidism.

The chain recombines TRBV30 with TRBJ1-1; TRBD1 matches 7 bases. The CDR3 sequence is 13 residues long. Germline loops: CDR1 GTSNPN, CDR2 SVGIG (reference sequence). V shed 1 base, J shed 5 bases, and the junction held 4 bases outside the gene matches. The CDR3 region has the DNA TGTGCCTGGAGTGCCACACAGGGGACTGAAGCTTTCTTT. It codes for CAWSATQGTEAFF.

Many counts were recorded for this clonotype. The chain combines TRBV2 with TRBJ2-7, with a tentative D call TRBD1 (6 bases). V was shortened by 7 bases and J by 1 base, with 14 bases between the two germline ends. The CDR3 contains 14 residues. Germline V gene data show CDR1 as SNHLY and CDR2 as FYNNEI. CDR3 DNA sequence: TGTGCCAGCAACGCGGACAGCTGGTCCTACGAGCAGTACTTC. It is translated as CASNADSWSYEQYF. Drawing the rest from reference TRBV2 and TRBJ2-7, the complete variable domain is EPEVTQTPSHQVTQMGQEVILRCVPISNHLYFYWYRQILGQKVEFLVSFYNNEISEKSEIFDDQFSVERPDGSNFTLKIRSTKLEDSAMYFCASNADSWSYEQYFGPGTRLTVT.

V gene TRBV12-3 or TRBV12-4 combines with J gene TRBJ2-2, with TRBD2 identical over 9 bases. The CDR3 totals 17 residues. V lost 3 bases and J lost 2; bases outside the gene matches: 7. CDR3 bases: TGTGCCAGCAGTTTTGTACTAGCGGGTATCAACACCGGGGAGCTGTTTTTT. It yields the protein CASSFVLAGINTGELFF.

This clonotype has ten or more counts. The J gene is TRBJ1-2, the V gene TRBV20-1, with 10 positions matching TRBD1. This CDR3 region has 12 residues. V was pared by 6 bases and J by 2 bases, with 0 bases of the junction left unmatched. Germline V CDR1 and CDR2: DFQATT, SNEGSKA (reference sequence). CDR3 sequence reads: CSAGQGNYGYTF. The CDR3 coding sequence is TGCAGTGCGGGACAGGGGAACTATGGCTACACCTTC.

The rearrangement joins TRBV6-5 to TRBJ1-1, with TRBD1 matching 8 bases. The germline V gene encodes CDR1 MNHEY and CDR2 SVGAGI. V shed 2 bases, J shed 0 bases, and the junction held 8 bases outside the gene matches. This CDR3 is built from 17 residues. CDR3 protein: CASSYGGDRRMNTEAFF. The CDR3 DNA reads TGTGCCAGCAGTTACGGGGGGGACAGGAGGATGAACACTGAAGCTTTCTTT.

This clonotype has only one observation. The chain combines TRBV12-3 or TRBV12-4 with TRBJ2-2; TRBD1 matches at 7 bases. The ends lost 5 bases at V and 5 bases at J; junction bases unmatched: 5. The CDR3 has 14 residues. The CDR3 sequence is CASSVQGYTGELFF. CDR3 in DNA: TGTGCCAGCAGTGTACAGGGGTATACCGGGGAGCTGTTTTTT.

This clonotype was seen many times. This chain links TRBV30 with TRBJ1-1, with D possibly being TRBD1 (5 bases). V lost 0 bases to trimming and J lost 6 bases, with 20 bases between them. CDR1 GTSNPN and CDR2 SVGIG come from the germline V gene (reference sequence). The CDR3 has 16 amino acids. As DNA, the CDR3 is TGTGCCTGGAGTGTGGGGAGAACATCACAAGGGGCTGAAGCTTTCTTT. Protein: CAWSVGRTSQGAEAFF. Variable domain in full (rest from reference TRBV30 and TRBJ1-1): SQTIHQWPATLVQPVGSPLSLECTVEGTSNPNLYWYRQAAGRGLQLLFYSVGIGQISSEVPQNLSASRPQDRQFILSSKKLLLSDSGFYLCAWSVGRTSQGAEAFFGQGTRLTVV.

Ten or more counts support this clonotype. The genes are TRBV20-1 and TRBJ2-7; 12 bases map to TRBD2. The V segment lost 0 bases and the J segment 4 bases; nucleotides outside the gene matches: 4. This CDR3 is built from 15 residues. Looked up from germline, CDR1 is DFQATT and CDR2 is SNEGSKA (reference sequence). In nucleotides, the CDR3 is TGCAGTGCTAGAGATTGGCTAGCGGGAGGGTACGAGCAGTACTTC. As protein: CSARDWLAGGYEQYF.

This clonotype appeared a few times. The rearrangement links TRBV7-3 to TRBJ2-1; TRBD2 matches 8 bases. The CDR3 has 15 amino acids. After removal of 5 bases from V and 12 bases from J, the junction contained 15 bases not matched to a gene. Germline V lookup: CDR1 SGHTA, CDR2 FQGTGA. The CDR3 sequence is CASSPTSEATGRQFF. The CDR3 nucleotides read TGTGCCAGCAGCCCGACTAGCGAGGCTACAGGTCGGCAGTTCTTC.

In nucleotides, the CDR3 is TGCAGTGCTAGAGAGACTAGCGGGGACCTCGGGGAGCTGTTTTTT. It codes for CSARETSGDLGELFF. The rearrangement links TRBV20-1 to TRBJ2-2, with 11 bases aligning to TRBD2. Germline values: CDR1 DFQATT, CDR2 SNEGSKA (reference sequence). The CDR3 is made up of 15 amino acids. The ends lost 0 bases at V and 7 bases at J; junction bases unmatched: 4.